The 14 T cell receptor beta chains presented below share a single source sample, sequenced in a study of molecular identifiers for immune sequencing clone quantification. TCRdb re-called the PCR reads through MiXCR, storing one row per CDR3 protein. The table records 490,000 or so distinct CDR3 sequences, 20% to 25% of them present only once. The sample comprised naive CD8+ T cells from blood, with Jurkat cell RNA spiked in. Indicated subset: FACS-sorted CD8+CD4-CCR7+CD45RA+ naive T cells. The receptors were gathered from a human donor in good health. Some libraries in this study had Jurkat cell RNA spiked in.

This clonotype was counted many times. The CDR3 DNA reads TGTGCCAGCAGCCCCTGGGTTGGTGGAAACACCATATATTTT. Translation gives CASSPWVGGNTIYF. This rearrangement joins TRBV7-2 to TRBJ1-3; no firm D call. The ends were cut back, 5 bases at V and 3 bases at J, with 11 bases in the middle. The length of the CDR3 is 14 residues. CDR1 and CDR2 from the germline V gene are SGHTA and FQGNSA.

This clonotype was observed at least ten times. J is TRBJ2-1 and V is TRBV19; no clear D gene. V gave up 1 base and J gave up 0 bases, with 7 bases separating them. Per germline, CDR1 LNHDA and CDR2 SQIVND (reference sequence). The CDR3 totals 15 residues. The CDR3, as DNA: TGTGCCAGTAGTATAGCCCAAAACTCCTACAATGAGCAGTTCTTC. Translation: CASSIAQNSYNEQFF.

The V and J genes are TRBV19 and TRBJ2-7, with TRBD1 matching over 9 bases. The CDR3 has 14 residues. Per the germline V gene, CDR1 is LNHDA and CDR2 is SQIVND (reference sequence). Trimming took 9 bases from V and 5 from J; bases not matched to a gene: 11. CDR3 sequence reads: CASRDRDSFHEQYF. In DNA, the CDR3 is TGTGCCAGCAGGGACAGGGATTCTTTCCACGAGCAGTACTTC.

This clonotype came up many times. V gene TRBV7-9 combines with J gene TRBJ2-7, with TRBD2 identical over 9 bases. The CDR3 has 15 amino acids. The V and J ends lost 4 bases and 7 bases, in that order; junction bases with no gene match: 11. Germline-derived CDR1 and CDR2 are SEHNR and FQNEAQ (reference sequence). The CDR3 loop is CASSSPGTSTEEQYF. In DNA form, the CDR3 reads TGTGCCAGCAGCTCTCCCGGGACTAGCACCGAGGAGCAGTACTTC. The whole variable domain, filled in from reference TRBV7-9 and TRBJ2-7, reads DTGVSQNPRHKITKRGQNVTFRCDPISEHNRLYWYRQTLGQGPEFLTYFQNEAQLEKSRLLSDRFSAERPKGSFSTLEIQRTEQGDSAMYLCASSSPGTSTEEQYFGPGTRLTVT.

This clonotype was observed many times. CDR3 residues: CASSPRAGPYATQYF. The CDR3 DNA sequence: TGTGCCAGCAGTCCCCGAGCGGGACCCTATGCGACCCAGTACTTC. The genes are TRBV28 and TRBJ2-5, with 7 positions matching TRBD2. CDR1 and CDR2 (germline): MDHEN, SYDVKM. Trimming at V came to 5 bases and at J to 7 bases, leaving 13 bases not matched to a gene. This CDR3 contains 15 residues.

In this sample, this clonotype turned up many times. J is TRBJ2-3 and V is TRBV7-6; D unclear. Germline loops: CDR1 SGHVS, CDR2 FNYEAQ. V lost 2 bases to trimming and J lost 0 bases, with 9 bases between them. This CDR3 comprises 15 residues. The DNA of the CDR3 is TGTGCCAGCAGCTTACTCACCGCTAGCACAGATACGCAGTATTTT. Translated: CASSLLTASTDTQYF. Using reference TRBV7-6 and TRBJ2-3 for the parts outside the CDR3, the full variable domain is GAGVSQSPRYKVTKRGQDVALRCDPISGHVSLYWYRQALGQGPEFLTYFNYEAQQDKSGLPNDRFSAERPEGSISTLTIQRTEQRDSAMYRCASSLLTASTDTQYFGPGTRLTVL.

Comments on this clonotype: A much bigger clone sits one base away, suggesting this may be a read error. The conserved final phenylalanine or tryptophan is absent from the CDR3, which likely points to a read error. V gene TRBV19 combines with J gene TRBJ1-5; a possible D gene is TRBD1 (5 bases). Trimming took 0 bases from V and 3 from J, leaving 27 bases between them. Germline CDR1 and CDR2: LNHDA and SQIVND (reference sequence). CDR3 length equals 21 residues. CDR3 DNA sequence: TGTGCCAGTAGTATAGATCCCCTGACGGGTCGGGGCGCGGGTGACAATCAGCCCCAGCATTCT. Its translation is CASSIDPLTGRGAGDNQPQHS.

V usage is TRBV19 and J usage is TRBJ2-1; TRBD2 aligns across 7 bases. The ends lost 4 bases at V and 0 bases at J; junction bases unmatched: 3. The CDR3 has 15 residues. The germline V gene has CDR1 LNHDA and CDR2 SQIVND (reference sequence). CDR3 amino acids: CASSRGGSSYNEQFF. In nucleotides, the CDR3 is TGTGCCAGTAGTAGGGGAGGGAGCTCCTACAATGAGCAGTTCTTC.

In DNA form, the CDR3 reads TGCAGTGTTCCTGACACCGGGGAGCTGTTTTTT. This codes for CSVPDTGELFF. The gene calls are TRBV20-1 and TRBJ2-2; D is unclear. This CDR3 is built from 11 residues. The ends were cut back, 7 bases at V and 3 bases at J, with 6 bases in the middle. The V gene's germline CDR1 is DFQATT and CDR2 SNEGSKA (reference sequence).

This clonotype was counted only a few times. The rearrangement uses TRBV29-1 and TRBJ2-7; D is ambiguous. Trimming cost V 0 bases and J 0 bases, with 9 bases left between them. Germline lookup yields CDR1 SQVTM and CDR2 ANQGSEA. CDR3 length equals 14 residues. CDR3 protein: CSVEERRNSYEQYF. The CDR3 bases are TGCAGCGTTGAAGAGCGGCGGAACTCCTACGAGCAGTACTTC.

The chain recombines TRBV7-9 with TRBJ2-3; 10 bases match TRBD2. Germline CDR1 SEHNR, CDR2 FQNEAQ (reference sequence). There are 18 residues in the CDR3. Germline trimming cut 5 bases from V and 0 bases from J; bases unmatched to any gene: 11. CDR3 residues: CASSLGLAYLPSTDTQYF. Here the CDR3 DNA reads TGTGCCAGCAGCCTGGGACTAGCGTACCTACCTAGCACAGATACGCAGTATTTT.

CDR3 coding DNA: TGTGCCACGACCTGGGGCCTAGCGGGGGAGCAGACCCAGTACTTC. This translates into CATTWGLAGEQTQYF. The chain has TRBV19 and TRBJ2-5; TRBD2 matches at 10 bases. Trimming took 10 bases from V and 6 from J; bases not matched to a gene: 14. The CDR3 runs to 15 residues. Germline V gene sequence: CDR1 LNHDA, CDR2 SQIVND (reference sequence).

About this clonotype itself: This could be a read error, since a much larger clone is one nucleotide away. The J gene is TRBJ1-1, the V gene TRBV7-8, with D perhaps TRBD1 (5 bases). The CDR3 is made up of 14 amino acids. Germline CDR1 is SGHVS and CDR2 is FQNEAQ. The CDR3 spells CASSQGVGITKAFF. The CDR3 coding sequence is TGTGCCAGCAGCCAAGGGGTCGGAATCACTAAAGCTTTCTTT.

This clonotype was picked up a small number of times. The V gene is TRBV19, the J gene TRBJ1-5; D call uncertain. With 6 bases removed from V and 6 bases from J, the gap between germline ends came to 9 bases. Germline V lookup: CDR1 LNHDA, CDR2 SQIVND (reference sequence). The CDR3 sequence is 12 residues long. The CDR3 sequence: CASRPGLQPQHF. Here the CDR3 DNA reads TGTGCCAGTAGACCCGGACTTCAGCCCCAGCATTTT.